This TCR beta chain was sequenced during a study of T-cell memory formation after mild COVID-19. Study findings and constraints: Clones shrinking between day 15 and 85 showed a balanced CD4/CD8 split, and those that grew later tilted toward CD4+. Chiefly within CM and EM were the contracting CD4+ clones; CD8+ ones were within EMRA.

Researchers used 5'RACE with constant-segment primers to make TCR alpha and TCR beta cDNA libraries that carry sample barcodes and UMIs. One entry per CDR3 protein, called by TCRdb with MiXCR from the 5' RACE reads. The data hold 470,000 or so distinct CDR3 sequences, with 15% to 20% observed a single time. This clonotype has a handful of counts. The target antigen is unknown. V lost 0 bases and J lost 5; bases outside the gene matches: 1. The CDR3 runs 16 residues. The germline gives CDR1 SGHRS, CDR2 YFSETQ. The sequence was obtained from an adult woman who had mild COVID-19 (a few samples of this study predate the infection). Cell type and time point are not known. The chain joins TRBV5-1 to TRBJ2-3; TRBD2 matches at 15 bases. The specimen sequenced was PBMCs or a T cell subset sorted from them (not recorded which). In DNA, the CDR3 is TGCGCCAGCAGCTTGGAGGGACTAGCGGGAGGAGATACGCAGTATTTT. Translation gives CASSLEGLAGGDTQYF.